The 12 T cell receptor beta chains reported below all come from one sample, sequenced in a study of graft-versus-host responses after intestinal transplantation. No antigen is known for these receptors. Measured with immunoSEQ multiplex PCR; TCRdb has only the in-frame clones, and not every one. The sample contains around 64,000 clones, approximately 94% of which appear only once. The specimen was unstimulated CD4+ T cells sorted from spleen or lymph node cells, collected before transplant. The receptors were sampled from a human donor who was the organ donor for an intestinal transplant.

The chain employs TRBV29-1 and TRBJ1-2; a weak D match, TRBD1 (6 bases). The CDR3 contains 16 residues. Germline assignment: CDR1 SQVTM and CDR2 ANQGSEA. Deletions cut 0 bases from V and 4 bases from J, with 18 bases between. CDR3 bases: TGCAGCGTTGAAGATTCTAGGGGGAGTGGCGGCTATGGCTACACCTTC. This gives the protein CSVEDSRGSGGYGYTF.

The CDR3 loop reads CANSTAPTGSWYYYNSPLHF. The CDR3 bases are TGTGCCAACTCAACAGCCCCCACGGGGAGTTGGTACTACTATAATTCACCCCTCCACTTT. This chain links TRBV27 with TRBJ1-6; D gene uncertain. There are 20 residues in the CDR3. V dropped 10 bases and J dropped 3 bases, with 31 bases sitting between them. Germline CDR1 MNHEY, CDR2 SMNVEV (reference sequence).

This clone was detected only once. This chain joins TRBV27 and TRBJ2-4; D ambiguous. Trimming took off 6 bases at V and 6 bases at J, with 15 bases between the two ends. Germline lookup yields CDR1 MNHEY and CDR2 SMNVEV (reference sequence). This CDR3 has 14 residues. In nucleotides, the CDR3 is TGTGCCAGCAGAGTGTCCGGCGGTGGAAACATTCAGTACTTC. Its translation: CASRVSGGGNIQYF.

J is TRBJ2-1 and V is TRBV16; maybe TRBD2 (5 bases). V lost 0 bases, J lost 4 bases, and 13 bases lay in between. Germline CDR1 reads KGHSY; CDR2 reads FQNENV. This CDR3 comprises 16 residues. CDR3 nucleotide sequence: TGTGCCAGCAGCCAATCGTCCTCCCCGGGGTACAATGAGCAGTTCTTC. Its translation: CASSQSSSPGYNEQFF.

This chain connects TRBV2 to TRBJ1-1; D is uncertain. The CDR3 runs to 15 residues. V dropped 7 bases and J dropped 0 bases, with 15 bases sitting between them. Germline loops: CDR1 SNHLY, CDR2 FYNNEI. The DNA for the CDR3 is TGTGCCAGCACCCTAGAATCGGTAATGAACACTGAAGCTTTCTTT. Translation: CASTLESVMNTEAFF.

The gene calls are TRBV7-2 and TRBJ1-1; 7 nucleotides align to TRBD1. The junction had 9 bases not matched to a gene; V was cut back by 3 bases and J by 5 bases. This CDR3 region has 15 residues. Germline V gene data show CDR1 as SGHTA and CDR2 as FQGNSA. The CDR3 DNA is TGTGCCAGCAGCTTTTACAGGGGAGCGGGTACTGAAGCTTTCTTT. Its translation: CASSFYRGAGTEAFF.

The rearrangement joins TRBV7-2 to TRBJ2-3, with 8 bases matching TRBD2. The CDR3 is made up of 14 amino acids. J was trimmed by 2 bases and V by 5 bases; bases with no gene match: 3. Germline values: CDR1 SGHTA, CDR2 FQGNSA. The CDR3 region has the DNA TGTGCCAGCAGCCTAGGACTAGCCACAGATACGCAGTATTTT. It codes for CASSLGLATDTQYF.

In this sample, this clone turned up once. The chain recombines TRBV27 with TRBJ2-3; TRBD2 agrees at 9 bases. Germline V gene data show CDR1 as MNHEY and CDR2 as SMNVEV (reference sequence). The ends lost 0 bases at V and 2 bases at J; junction bases unmatched: 6. There are 17 residues in the CDR3. In DNA, the CDR3 is TGTGCCAGCAGTTTATCTTTGGCTAGCGGGGTCACAGATACGCAGTATTTT. As protein: CASSLSLASGVTDTQYF.

The chain is built from TRBV18 and TRBJ2-5; TRBD1 might be the D (6 bases). The CDR3 runs 13 residues. Germline CDR1 reads KGHSH; CDR2 reads LQKENI. The ends were cut back, 5 bases at V and 5 bases at J, with 12 bases in the middle. CDR3 loop: CASSRQAGETQYF. As DNA, the CDR3 is TGTGCCAGCTCAAGACAGGCAGGGGAGACCCAGTACTTC. The full variable domain, its missing parts supplied by reference TRBV18 and TRBJ2-5, is NAGVMQNPRHLVRRRGQEARLRCSPMKGHSHVYWYRQLPEEGLKFMVYLQKENIIDESGMPKERFSAEFPKEGPSILRIQQVVRGDSAAYFCASSRQAGETQYFGPGTRLLVL.

This clone occurred once. J is TRBJ2-7 and V is TRBV6-5; D gene ambiguous. V lost 6 bases and J lost 5, with 14 bases in between. The CDR3 totals 13 residues. CDR1 and CDR2 from the germline V gene are MNHEY and SVGAGI. In nucleotides, the CDR3 is TGTGCCAGCAGCCGTGTGCGATCGAACGAGCAGTACTTC. The encoded protein is CASSRVRSNEQYF.

J is TRBJ2-7 and V is TRBV28; D is perhaps TRBD1 (5 bases). This CDR3 is built from 16 residues. Germline assignment: CDR1 MDHEN and CDR2 SYDVKM. Between the trimmed V and J ends, which lost 1 base and 0 bases, there was a span of 13 bases. The CDR3 sequence is CASSLFTYRYSYEQYF. CDR3 DNA sequence: TGTGCCAGCAGTTTATTCACCTACAGGTACTCCTACGAGCAGTACTTC.

The V call is TRBV5-6, the J call TRBJ1-2; tentative D call: TRBD1 (5 bases). Per the germline V gene, CDR1 is SGHDT and CDR2 is YYEEEE. The CDR3 contains 18 residues. V lost 1 base and J lost 2, with 21 bases in between. As DNA, the CDR3 is TGTGCCAGCAGCTTGTATCTCCTAAGGGACGGAGGCAACTATGGCTACACCTTC. Its translation: CASSLYLLRDGGNYGYTF.